Below are 24 T cell receptor beta chains sequenced from a single sample in a study of blood T cell repertoires in COVID-19. Assay used: immunoSEQ multiplex PCR; TCRdb lists only in-frame clones, some missing. The top ten hold less than 2% of the sample, which has 110,000 to 150,000 clones, around 72% seen once. Sequenced: peripheral blood. These receptors were obtained from a woman aged 55-69 years with acute or convalescent COVID-19.

This chain connects TRBV5-6 to TRBJ1-6; D is ambiguous. V was clipped by 0 bases and J by 5 bases, with 9 bases between them. Germline-derived CDR1 and CDR2 are SGHDT and YYEEEE. The CDR3 extends over 15 amino acids. The DNA of the CDR3 is TGTGCCAGCAGCTTGGGAACGGTAGATAATTCACCCCTCCACTTT. Protein: CASSLGTVDNSPLHF. The entire variable domain, with the rest obtained from reference TRBV5-6 and TRBJ1-6, is as follows: DAGVTQSPTHLIKTRGQQVTLRCSPKSGHDTVSWYQQALGQGPQFIFQYYEEEERQRGNFPDRFSGHQFPNYSSELNVNALLLGDSALYLCASSLGTVDNSPLHFGNGTRLTVT.

This sequence joins TRBV18 and TRBJ2-1; 7 positions match TRBD2. This CDR3 contains 16 residues. The V gene end was trimmed by 4 bases and the J gene end by 4 bases; junction bases not matched to a gene: 10. Per the germline V gene, CDR1 is KGHSH and CDR2 is LQKENI. This chain's CDR3 is CASSREGSGVYNEQFF. As DNA, the CDR3 is TGTGCCAGCTCACGAGAGGGGAGCGGGGTTTACAATGAGCAGTTCTTC.

The V and J genes are TRBV5-4 and TRBJ2-1, with a tentative D call TRBD1 (5 bases). The V end was cut by 1 base, the J end by 4 bases, with 12 bases between. The CDR3 is 15 amino acids. Germline assignment: CDR1 SGHNT and CDR2 YYREEE (reference sequence). In DNA form, the CDR3 reads TGTGCCAGCAGCTTGTCGCAGGGCAAGTACAATGAGCAGTTCTTC. Translated: CASSLSQGKYNEQFF.

V usage is TRBV15 and J usage is TRBJ1-1; no definite D call. CDR3 length: 17 residues. Trimming removed 3 bases at V and 2 bases at J, with 19 bases between. The germline gives CDR1 LNHNV, CDR2 YYDKDF (reference sequence). Here the CDR3 DNA reads TGTGCCACCAGCAGCGACCCCCCGACAAAAGCCAACACTGAAGCTTTCTTT. It specifies CATSSDPPTKANTEAFF. The complete variable domain, with remaining parts taken from reference TRBV15 and TRBJ1-1, reads DAMVIQNPRYQVTQFGKPVTLSCSQTLNHNVMYWYQQKSSQAPKLLFHYYDKDFNNEADTPDNFQSRRPNTSFCFLDIRSPGLGDTAMYLCATSSDPPTKANTEAFFGQGTRLTVV.

This clone was seen a few times. This rearrangement joins TRBV19 to TRBJ2-7; the match to TRBD2 covers 7 bases. J was trimmed by 6 bases and V by 9 bases; bases with no gene match: 17. The CDR3 runs 15 residues. Per germline, CDR1 LNHDA and CDR2 SQIVND (reference sequence). The CDR3 sequence is CASRLRAGVTGEQYF. The CDR3 bases are TGTGCCAGCCGATTGAGGGCGGGAGTAACGGGCGAGCAGTACTTC.

The rearrangement links TRBV14 to TRBJ2-7, with TRBD2 identical over 7 bases. V was pared by 2 bases and J by 4 bases, with 5 bases of the junction left unmatched. The CDR3 loop spans 14 amino acids. Germline V gene lookup returns CDR1 SGHDN and CDR2 FVKESK. CDR3 region: CASSQRLAAYEQYF. As DNA, the CDR3 is TGTGCCAGCAGCCAAAGACTAGCAGCTTACGAGCAGTACTTC.

This clone was picked up a small number of times. This chain connects TRBV20-1 to TRBJ1-1; a possible D gene is TRBD1 (6 bases). The germline gives CDR1 DFQATT, CDR2 SNEGSKA (reference sequence). V was pared by 3 bases and J by 1 base, with 9 bases between. CDR3 length equals 13 residues. The CDR3 is CSASRQANTEAFF. CDR3 DNA sequence: TGCAGTGCTAGTCGACAGGCGAACACTGAAGCTTTCTTT.

This clone was detected only once. The V gene is TRBV2, the J gene TRBJ2-7, with 11 bases matching TRBD1. The CDR3 loop spans 15 amino acids. Germline V CDR1 and CDR2: SNHLY, FYNNEI. With 4 bases clipped from V and 3 bases from J, the junction kept 5 bases outside the gene matches. This CDR3 is CASSAGTGGIYEQYF. The CDR3 DNA reads TGTGCCAGCAGTGCCGGGACAGGGGGGATCTACGAGCAGTACTTC.

The chain employs TRBV20-1 and TRBJ1-4; tentatively, D is TRBD1 (6 bases). The germline V gene has CDR1 DFQATT and CDR2 SNEGSKA (reference sequence). The CDR3 covers 14 residues. Trimming pared 3 bases from V and 7 bases from J, leaving 15 bases between. CDR3 region: CSASYPGVVEKLFF. The CDR3 coding sequence is TGCAGTGCTAGTTACCCAGGGGTTGTTGAAAAACTGTTTTTT.

The chain couples TRBV6-6 to TRBJ2-7; D perhaps matches TRBD1 (6 bases). The CDR3 has 16 amino acids. The V end was cut by 5 bases, the J end by 0 bases, with 17 bases between. From germline, CDR1 is MNHNY and CDR2 SVGAGI (reference sequence). This CDR3 is CASSRVRGADSYEQYF. The CDR3, as DNA: TGTGCCAGCAGTCGAGTCAGGGGAGCTGACTCCTACGAGCAGTACTTC.

This chain links TRBV19 with TRBJ1-1, with 10 bases fitting TRBD1. With 6 bases clipped from V and 5 bases from J, the junction kept 6 bases outside the gene matches. Looked up from germline, CDR1 is LNHDA and CDR2 is SQIVND (reference sequence). This CDR3 is 14 amino acids long. Written as DNA, the CDR3 is TGTGCCAGTAGCCGGGACAGGGGTCTGACTGAAGCTTTCTTT. Protein: CASSRDRGLTEAFF.

The chain joins TRBV7-9 to TRBJ2-6; 7 bases agree with TRBD2. The CDR3 loop spans 15 amino acids. Trimming at V came to 5 bases and at J to 2 bases, leaving 3 bases not matched to a gene. The germline V gene encodes CDR1 SEHNR and CDR2 FQNEAQ (reference sequence). The CDR3 here is CASSRGGPGANVLTF. CDR3 sequence (DNA): TGTGCCAGCAGCCGGGGAGGGCCTGGGGCCAACGTCCTGACTTTC.

The chain links TRBV6-5 to TRBJ2-3; 11 nucleotides agree with TRBD2. The CDR3 length is 15 residues. With 5 bases clipped from V and 6 bases from J, the junction kept 7 bases outside the gene matches. Germline assignment: CDR1 MNHEY and CDR2 SVGAGI. The CDR3 spells CASSLTSGSRDTQYF. As DNA, the CDR3 is TGTGCCAGCAGTCTCACTAGCGGGAGTAGGGATACGCAGTATTTT.

In this sample, this clone turned up once. The chain links TRBV5-1 to TRBJ2-5, with D possibly TRBD1 on 6 matching bases. CDR1 SGHRS and CDR2 YFSETQ come from the germline V gene. The V end was cut by 3 bases, the J end by 0 bases, with 9 bases between. The CDR3 has 14 residues. The chain's CDR3 is CASSSTGYQETQYF. CDR3 bases: TGCGCCAGCAGCTCAACAGGGTACCAAGAGACCCAGTACTTC.

A single count supports this clone. V is TRBV11-2 and J is TRBJ2-1, with TRBD2 identical over 11 bases. The junction had 16 bases not matched to a gene; V was cut back by 4 bases and J by 5 bases. The V gene's germline CDR1 is SGHAT and CDR2 FQNNGV. This CDR3 region has 19 residues. CDR3 nucleotides: TGTGCCAGCAGCTCGGGGTACCTAGCGGGGGGAAGCAGACACAATGAGCAGTTCTTC. This translates into CASSSGYLAGGSRHNEQFF.

This chain connects TRBV5-6 to TRBJ2-1, with D perhaps TRBD1 (5 bases). Germline-derived CDR1 and CDR2 are SGHDT and YYEEEE. This CDR3 spans 15 amino acids. V was shortened by 0 bases and J by 4 bases, with 11 bases between the two germline ends. The CDR3 spells CASSLAPGQYNEQFF. In DNA, the CDR3 is TGTGCCAGCAGCTTGGCCCCAGGGCAGTACAATGAGCAGTTCTTC. The whole variable domain, remainder taken from reference TRBV5-6 and TRBJ2-1, is DAGVTQSPTHLIKTRGQQVTLRCSPKSGHDTVSWYQQALGQGPQFIFQYYEEEERQRGNFPDRFSGHQFPNYSSELNVNALLLGDSALYLCASSLAPGQYNEQFFGPGTRLTVL.

This chain uses TRBV11-2 with TRBJ1-2; weak D call: TRBD1 (5 bases). Trimming cost V 4 bases and J 5 bases, with 14 bases left between them. This CDR3 region has 14 residues. Per the germline V gene, CDR1 is SGHAT and CDR2 is FQNNGV. In DNA, the CDR3 is TGTGCCAGCAGCTATCGGGGGACCGGATATGGCTACACCTTC. This translates into CASSYRGTGYGYTF. Full variable domain (missing parts from reference TRBV11-2 and TRBJ1-2): EAGVAQSPRYKIIEKRQSVAFWCNPISGHATLYWYQQILGQGPKLLIQFQNNGVVDDSQLPKDRFSAERLKGVDSTLKIQPAKLEDSAVYLCASSYRGTGYGYTFGSGTRLTVV.

In this sample, this clone turned up a few times. The CDR3 sequence is CASTLQGVSYNEQFF. CDR3 DNA sequence: TGTGCCAGCACCCTACAGGGGGTCTCCTACAATGAGCAGTTCTTC. This sequence joins TRBV9 and TRBJ2-1; 8 bases agree with TRBD1. Germline V gives CDR1 SGDLS, CDR2 YYNGEE. V lost 6 bases to trimming and J lost 0 bases; unmatched junction nucleotides: 5. This CDR3 has 15 residues.

The chain uses TRBV6-6 and TRBJ1-3; D uncertain. V dropped 5 bases and J dropped 0 bases, with 8 bases sitting between them. Germline V gene lookup returns CDR1 MNHNY and CDR2 SVGAGI (reference sequence). The CDR3 runs 14 residues. The CDR3 spells CASSLPNSGNTIYF. The CDR3 nucleotides are TGTGCCAGCAGTCTTCCTAACTCTGGAAACACCATATATTTT.

This chain uses TRBV28 with TRBJ2-7; 9 bases match TRBD2. Per germline, CDR1 MDHEN and CDR2 SYDVKM. J lost 4 bases, V lost 11 bases, and 15 bases had no gene match. The CDR3 is 15 residues long. CDR3 coding DNA: TGTGCCGGTGGCGGGAGGGCCAAAGAGACATACGAGCAGTACTTC. Residues: CAGGGRAKETYEQYF.

The J gene is TRBJ2-2, the V gene TRBV11-2, with 11 bases that match TRBD2. The CDR3 sequence is 18 residues long. V trimming: 11 bases; J trimming: 4 bases; junction bases outside the gene matches: 18. Looked up from germline, CDR1 is SGHAT and CDR2 is FQNNGV. CDR3 in amino acids: CAGRRTSGRQGRTGELFF. In DNA form, the CDR3 reads TGTGCCGGGCGGCGGACTAGCGGGCGTCAGGGACGCACCGGGGAGCTGTTTTTT.

The chain carries TRBV14 and TRBJ1-2, with no clear D. The V gene lost 0 bases and the J gene lost 4 bases, with 3 bases spanning the gap. This CDR3 spans 12 amino acids. Germline V gene sequence: CDR1 SGHDN, CDR2 FVKESK. The CDR3 spells CASSQDRYGYTF. CDR3 DNA: TGTGCCAGCAGCCAAGACCGCTATGGCTACACCTTC. The variable domain in full, with the rest retrieved from reference TRBV14 and TRBJ1-2, is EAGVTQFPSHSVIEKGQTVTLRCDPISGHDNLYWYRRVMGKEIKFLLHFVKESKQDESGMPNNRFLAERTGGTYSTLKVQPAELEDSGVYFCASSQDRYGYTFGSGTRLTVV.

The CDR3 bases are TGTGCCAGCAGTTTCTGGCAGGTCAATGAGCAGTTCTTC. This sequence encodes CASSFWQVNEQFF. The chain joins TRBV27 to TRBJ2-1; no clear D. This CDR3 spans 13 amino acids. Trimming took 3 bases from V and 6 from J, leaving 9 bases between them. Per the germline V gene, CDR1 is MNHEY and CDR2 is SMNVEV (reference sequence).

This clone was detected once. The CDR3 bases are TGTGCCAGCAGTTTGGACAGGGGGCCTACGAGAGTAAGTGAGCAGTTCTTC. Translated, it gives CASSLDRGPTRVSEQFF. The chain uses TRBV2 and TRBJ2-1; 11 bases map to TRBD1. V lost 5 bases and J lost 9; bases outside the gene matches: 15. CDR3 length: 17 residues. CDR1 is SNHLY, CDR2 FYNNEI, per germline.